This T cell receptor (beta chain) was observed in a study of technical replicates of blood from a handful of donors. Produced via immunoSEQ multiplex PCR; TCRdb's table is partial and in-frame only. The data contain 91,000 or so clones, about 95% of them seen just once; the ten biggest clones take up 0.25% to 0.35%. Trimming took off 8 bases at V and 9 bases at J, with 14 bases between the two ends. The CDR3 sequence is 12 residues long. Germline-derived CDR1 and CDR2 are MNHEY and SMNVEV (reference sequence). V usage is TRBV27 and J usage is TRBJ2-1; TRBD2 might be the D (5 bases). Input material: T cells isolated from PBMCs. The sequence was collected from a human donor in good health. The CDR3 nucleotides are TGTGCCAGCGGGATGGGAGTGCTTGAGCAGTTCTTC. Translation gives CASGMGVLEQFF.